The rows below give T cell receptor beta chains drawn from one sample of a study of cytomegalovirus exposure and HLA in healthy donors. Method: immunoSEQ multiplex PCR; TCRdb's copy keeps in-frame clones and lacks some. In the table there are about 140,000 clones, under 80% of which are singletons. The sequenced sample was PBMCs. The receptors were sampled from a male donor in good health and CMV-seronegative. Both conserved end residues are part of each CDR3. A D gene is named only where the DNA matches it firmly. Not all rows give a size; the values are once, few, many and, for expanded clones, a class.

>TRBV27|-|-|TRBJ2-7
TGTGCCAGCAGTAACCAAAAACTAAATAGCTCCTACGAGCAGTACTTC
CASSNQKLNSSYEQYF
>TRBV7-9|-|-|TRBJ1-5
TGTGCCAGCAGCCTTTCGGTAAATCAGCCCCAGCATTTT
CASSLSVNQPQHF
>TRBV7-9|TRBD2|-|TRBJ2-1
TGTGCCAGCAGTCCCGGGACTAGCACCAATGAGCAGTTCTTC
CASSPGTSTNEQFF
>TRBV29-1|-|-|TRBJ2-3
TGCAGCGTCACCCCCCCCGGTGGTACAGATACGCAGTATTTT
CSVTPPGGTDTQYF
>TRBV19|TRBD2|-|TRBJ2-2
TGTGCCAGTAGTATACTAGCGGGGCCCACCGGGGAGCTGTTTTTT
CASSILAGPTGELFF
>TRBV5-6|-|-|TRBJ1-5
TGTGCCAGCTCTCGGGGGTCGGGGCAGCCCCAGCATTTT
CASSRGSGQPQHF
>TRBV15|TRBD2|-|TRBJ2-5
TGTGCCACCAGCAGAGGTGGACTAGCGGGGGGGGAAGAGACCCAGTACTTC
CATSRGGLAGGEETQYF
>TRBV19|-|-|TRBJ1-1
TGTGCCAGTAGTACCCACGGGGGGAGCTTTGAAGCTTTCTTT
CASSTHGGSFEAFF
>TRBV7-7|-|once|TRBJ1-1
TGTGCTAGCAGCCCTGTGTACACTGAAGCTTTCTTT
CASSPVYTEAFF
>TRBV4-1|TRBD1|-|TRBJ1-4
TGCGCCAGCAGCCAGACGACAGGGTCAGCAACTAATGAAAAACTGTTTTTT
CASSQTTGSATNEKLFF
>TRBV5-4|TRBD2|-|TRBJ2-3
TGTGCCAGCAGCTTTTTGCGGGGGGGCCTCGCAGATACGCAGTATTTT
CASSFLRGGLADTQYF
>TRBV29-1|-|-|TRBJ2-1
TGCAGCGTTGTCCCCAGTTCACACAATGAGCAGTTCTTC
CSVVPSSHNEQFF
>TRBV4-3|-|few|TRBJ1-1
TGCGCCAGCAGCCAGGGGGCCTGGGAGAACACTGAAGCTTTCTTT
CASSQGAWENTEAFF
>TRBV5-4|TRBD1|-|TRBJ1-1
TGTGCCAGCAGCCAAGGACAGGGGAGGAACACTGAAGCTTTCTTT
CASSQGQGRNTEAFF
>TRBV10-1|-|-|TRBJ2-7
TGCGCCAGCGCCCTAAACGGGGCCTACGAGCAGTACTTC
CASALNGAYEQYF
>TRBV20-1|-|-|TRBJ1-2
TGCAGTGCTGACAGAATGGCATTTTACTTC
CSADRMAFYF
>TRBV7-2|TRBD2|-|TRBJ2-3
TGTGCCAGCCTCGCGGGGGGCACAGATACGCAGTATTTT
CASLAGGTDTQYF
>TRBV5-6|-|-|TRBJ1-6
TGTGCCAGCAGCTTGGCAGGAGGCTCCTATAATTCACCCCTCCACTTT
CASSLAGGSYNSPLHF
>TRBV7-8|TRBD1|-|TRBJ1-1
TGTGCCAGCAGCTCCGGACAGGGGGACACTGAAGCTTTCTTT
CASSSGQGDTEAFF
>TRBV4-3|TRBD1|-|TRBJ1-2
TGCGCCAGCAGCCTGGGGGCAGGGGGCAGCGGCTATGGCTACACCTTC
CASSLGAGGSGYGYTF
>TRBV4-2|-|-|TRBJ1-2
TGTGCCAGCAGCCAAGCTCGTATGCGGGAAAACTATGGCTACACCTTC
CASSQARMRENYGYTF
>TRBV7-3|TRBD2|-|TRBJ2-3
TGTGCCAGCAGCTCCGGGACTAGCGGAAACACAGATACGCAGTATTTT
CASSSGTSGNTDTQYF
>TRBV11-2|-|-|TRBJ2-7
TGTGCCAGCAGCTTAGATCGTGTTTCGCAGGGGTACGAGCAGTACTTC
CASSLDRVSQGYEQYF
>TRBV5-4|-|-|TRBJ2-7
TGTGCCAGCAGCTTGTTTCAGGGTTCCTACGAGCAGTACTTC
CASSLFQGSYEQYF
>TRBV27|TRBD2|-|TRBJ2-5
TGTGCCAGCAGTTTTTTGGGCGGGAGTTGGCAAGAGACCCAGTACTTC
CASSFLGGSWQETQYF
>TRBV5-1|-|-|TRBJ1-4
TGCGCCAGCAGCTTGGGCGCAACTAATGAAAAACTGTTTTTT
CASSLGATNEKLFF
>TRBV5-4|-|-|TRBJ2-7
TGTGCCAGCAGCCGTCAAGGGGCGATTGACGAGCAGTACTTC
CASSRQGAIDEQYF
>TRBV7-6|-|-|TRBJ2-2
TGTGCCAGCACCTTCTCGGGTACCGGGGAGCTGTTTTTT
CASTFSGTGELFF
>TRBV30|TRBD1|-|TRBJ2-7
TGTGCCTGGAGTCCGTACAGGGGAAACGAGCAGTACTTC
CAWSPYRGNEQYF
>TRBV2|TRBD1|-|TRBJ1-4
TGTGCCAGCAGTGTAGAGGGGGCTAATAATGAAAAACTGTTTTTT
CASSVEGANNEKLFF
>TRBV5-8|-|once|TRBJ1-5
TGTGCCAGCAGCTTGGCGGTGACAAAAAATCAGCCCCAGCATTTT
CASSLAVTKNQPQHF
>TRBV2|-|-|TRBJ1-6
TGTGCCAGCAGTGATCAGGGTAGGAATTCACCCCTCCACTTT
CASSDQGRNSPLHF
>TRBV28|-|-|TRBJ1-5
TGTGCCAGCAGGACTTTTAGCAATCAGCCCCAGCATTTT
CASRTFSNQPQHF
>TRBV6-1|-|few|TRBJ1-5
TGTGCCAGCAGGACGACAGGAGGGCCCCAGCATTTT
CASRTTGGPQHF
>TRBV29-1|TRBD1|-|TRBJ1-2
TGCAGCGTTGCCCCGACAGGGATTAACTATGGCTACACCTTC
CSVAPTGINYGYTF
>TRBV5-1|-|-|TRBJ2-5
TGCGCCAGCGCCCCAGAGACACAAGAGACCCAGTACTTC
CASAPETQETQYF
>TRBV5-4|TRBD1|once|TRBJ1-1
TGTGCCAGCAGCGGGTTGACAGGGTCGTGGAGTGAAGCTTTCTTT
CASSGLTGSWSEAFF
>TRBV5-1|TRBD2|-|TRBJ2-7
TGCGCCAGTGCGGGAGAGGTAAACGAGCAGTACTTC
CASAGEVNEQYF
>TRBV27|TRBD1|-|TRBJ2-2
TGTGCCAGCAGATCGGGACAGGGGTTGGACACCGGGGAGCTGTTTTTT
CASRSGQGLDTGELFF
>TRBV5-4|-|few|TRBJ2-1
TGTGCCAGCAGCTTCGGGGGTTGGGGGGGCCGTGGTGAGCAGTTCTTC
CASSFGGWGGRGEQFF
>TRBV5-4|TRBD2|-|TRBJ2-2
TGTGCCAGCAGCTTGGGACTAGCGGGGGGAATGAACACCGGGGAGCTGTTTTTT
CASSLGLAGGMNTGELFF
>TRBV7-9|TRBD1|few|TRBJ1-1
TGTGCCAGCAGCCCCCCCCGCCGGGACAGAGAAGGGAACACTGAAGCTTTCTTT
CASSPPRRDREGNTEAFF
>TRBV7-2|-|-|TRBJ1-2
TGTGCCAGCAGCCGGCGGAGGGGTCCGTCTGGCTACACCTTC
CASSRRRGPSGYTF
>TRBV7-8|TRBD2|-|TRBJ2-3
TGTGCCAGCAGCTTATCCAGCGGGACCACAGATACGCAGTATTTT
CASSLSSGTTDTQYF